The clone carrying this TCR beta chain was detected many times. Its antigen is unknown. The CDR3 end lies 3 residues beyond the end of the read and is filled in from the germline J gene. Trimming stripped 7 bases from V and 6 bases from J, with 22 bases between. Germline loops: CDR1 SGHRS, CDR2 YFSETQ. The CDR3 runs 15 residues. This record belongs to a study of T cell clonality in common variable immunodeficiency. The table came from immunoSEQ multiplex PCR; TCRdb's copy has only in-frame clones and leaves some out. The sample contains approximately 34,000 clones, none occurring once; roughly 3.4% lies in the top ten. Overall study findings and caveats: What drives increased CVID clonality needs T cell subpopulation sequencing. Fewer deletions and N-nucleotide insertions were reportedly seen in common variable immunodeficiency TCR beta sequences. CVID subjects showed higher TCRbeta clonality than healthy controls.

Donors gave roughly 5 to 8 ml heparinized peripheral whole blood. The material sequenced was peripheral blood mononuclear cells. The genes are TRBV5-1 and TRBJ1-2, with D possibly matching TRBD1 (5 bases). The sequence derives from a person aged 18-70 years in good health. CDR3 loop: CASYQGSGMQNGYTF. The part of the CDR3 DNA that was read is TGCGCCAGCTATCAGGGCTCGGGTATGCAGAATGGC.